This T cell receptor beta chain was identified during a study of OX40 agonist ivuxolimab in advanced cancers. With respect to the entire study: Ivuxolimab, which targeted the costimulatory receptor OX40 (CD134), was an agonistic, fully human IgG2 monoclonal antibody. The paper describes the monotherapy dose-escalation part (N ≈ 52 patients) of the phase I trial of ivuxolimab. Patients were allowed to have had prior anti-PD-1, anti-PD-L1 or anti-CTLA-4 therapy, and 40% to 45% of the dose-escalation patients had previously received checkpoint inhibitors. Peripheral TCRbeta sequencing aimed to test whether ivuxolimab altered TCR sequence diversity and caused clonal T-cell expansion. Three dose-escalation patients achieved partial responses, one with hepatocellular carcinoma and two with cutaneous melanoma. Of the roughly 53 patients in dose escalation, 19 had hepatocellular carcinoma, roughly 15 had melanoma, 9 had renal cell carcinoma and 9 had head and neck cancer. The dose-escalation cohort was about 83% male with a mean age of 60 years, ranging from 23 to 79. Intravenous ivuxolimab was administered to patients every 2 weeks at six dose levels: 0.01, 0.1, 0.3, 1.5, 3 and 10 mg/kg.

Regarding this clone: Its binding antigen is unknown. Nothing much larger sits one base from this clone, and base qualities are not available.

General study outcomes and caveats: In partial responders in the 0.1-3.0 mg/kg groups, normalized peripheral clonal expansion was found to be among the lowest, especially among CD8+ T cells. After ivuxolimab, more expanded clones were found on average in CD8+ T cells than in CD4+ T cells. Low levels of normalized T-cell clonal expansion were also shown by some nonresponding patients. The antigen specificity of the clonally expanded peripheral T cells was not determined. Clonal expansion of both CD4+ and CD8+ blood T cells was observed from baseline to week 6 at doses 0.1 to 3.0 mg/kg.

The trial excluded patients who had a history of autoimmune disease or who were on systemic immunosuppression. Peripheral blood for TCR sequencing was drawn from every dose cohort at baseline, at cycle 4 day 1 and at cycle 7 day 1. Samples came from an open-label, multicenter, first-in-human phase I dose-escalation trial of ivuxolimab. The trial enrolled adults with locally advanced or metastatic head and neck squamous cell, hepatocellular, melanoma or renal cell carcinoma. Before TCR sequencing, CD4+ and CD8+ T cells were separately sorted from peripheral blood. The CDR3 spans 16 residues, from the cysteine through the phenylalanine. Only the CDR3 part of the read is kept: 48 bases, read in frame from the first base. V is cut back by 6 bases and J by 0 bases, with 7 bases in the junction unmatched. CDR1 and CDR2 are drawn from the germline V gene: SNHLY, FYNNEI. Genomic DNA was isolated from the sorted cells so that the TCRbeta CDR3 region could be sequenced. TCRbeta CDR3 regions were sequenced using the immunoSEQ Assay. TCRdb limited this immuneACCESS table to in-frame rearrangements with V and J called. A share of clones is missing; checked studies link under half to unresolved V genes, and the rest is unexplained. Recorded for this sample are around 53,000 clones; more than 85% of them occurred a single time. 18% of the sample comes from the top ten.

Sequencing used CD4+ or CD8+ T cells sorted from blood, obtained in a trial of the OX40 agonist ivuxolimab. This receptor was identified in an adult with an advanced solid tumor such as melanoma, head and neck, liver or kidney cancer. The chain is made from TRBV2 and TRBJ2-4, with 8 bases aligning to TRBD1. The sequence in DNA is TGTGCCAGCAGGGGGACAGGCCACCTAGCCAAAAACATTCAGTACTTC. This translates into CASRGTGHLAKNIQYF. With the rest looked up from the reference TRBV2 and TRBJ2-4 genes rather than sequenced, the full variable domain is EPEVTQTPSHQVTQMGQEVILRCVPISNHLYFYWYRQILGQKVEFLVSFYNNEISEKSEIFDDQFSVERPDGSNFTLKIRSTKLEDSAMYFCASRGTGHLAKNIQYFGAGTRLSVL.